These T cell receptor beta chains were read from a single sample in a study of blood T cell repertoires in COVID-19. Some clones are missing from TCRdb's copy, which holds only in-frame ones; the method was immunoSEQ multiplex PCR. The table includes a few hundred thousand clones, 75% to 90% detected once. Sequencing was done on a sample of peripheral blood. The receptors were sampled from a woman in her sixties with COVID-19, enrolled during active disease. CDR3s include the opening cysteine and the closing phenylalanine or tryptophan. D genes are given only for firm matches. The size field is filled for only some rows; it gives once, few, many or a size class.

J,size,D,length,V,DNA,CDR3
TRBJ2-1,NA,NA,13,TRBV7-2,TGTGCCAGCAGCTTAGAACCAGGGGTTGAGCAGTTCTTC,CASSLEPGVEQFF
TRBJ2-3,NA,TRBD2,17,TRBV4-3,TGCGCCAGCAGCCAAGGAGGGACTAGCAGGAGCACAGATACGCAGTATTTT,CASSQGGTSRSTDTQYF
TRBJ2-7,NA,NA,15,TRBV5-1,TGCGCCAGCAGCTTGGGACAAATACTCTCCTACGAGCAGTACTTC,CASSLGQILSYEQYF
TRBJ1-6,NA,NA,15,TRBV6-5,TGTGCCAGCAGTATCATGGGGGGCTATAATTCACCCCTCCACTTT,CASSIMGGYNSPLHF
TRBJ2-3,NA,NA,16,TRBV5-1,TGCGCCAGCAGCTCGCAGGGGTCGTCACTCACAGATACGCAGTATTTT,CASSSQGSSLTDTQYF
TRBJ2-2,NA,TRBD2,16,TRBV7-6,TGTGCCAGCAGCTTAGGAATAGCGGGGAACACCGGGGAGCTGTTTTTT,CASSLGIAGNTGELFF
TRBJ2-3,once,NA,13,TRBV7-8,TGTGCCAGCAGCTCCACGGACTCCTATACGCAGTATTTT,CASSSTDSYTQYF
TRBJ1-2,NA,TRBD1,16,TRBV18,TGTGCCAGCTCACCACAAACAGGGGTTGGGGACTATGGCTACACCTTC,CASSPQTGVGDYGYTF
TRBJ1-1,NA,TRBD1,17,TRBV18,TGTGCCAGCTCACCACTGGGGACAGGGGGAGGTGCCACTGAAGCTTTCTTT,CASSPLGTGGGATEAFF
TRBJ2-7,NA,NA,14,TRBV11-3,TGTGCCAGCAGCTCCCACCCAGGGACCTACGAGCAGTACTTC,CASSSHPGTYEQYF
TRBJ1-1,NA,NA,18,TRBV6-2/TRBV6-3,TGTGCCAGCAGTTACTCGATTGTGGGCGGGGTCGGTAGAACTGAAGCTTTCTTT,CASSYSIVGGVGRTEAFF
TRBJ2-6,NA,NA,17,TRBV5-4,TGTGCCAGCAGCTTGGGGCAGGTGCACTCTGGGGCCAACGTCCTGACTTTC,CASSLGQVHSGANVLTF
TRBJ2-6,NA,NA,18,TRBV18,TGTGCCAGCTCACCACTTGGACAGCCCCGCTCTGGGGCCAACGTCCTGACTTTC,CASSPLGQPRSGANVLTF
TRBJ2-1,NA,NA,11,TRBV10-2,TGCGCCAGCATCCGGGAATATGAGCAGTTCTTC,CASIREYEQFF
TRBJ2-7,NA,TRBD1,15,TRBV4-2,TGTGCCAGCAGCCTAACCAGGGGGCTCGCCTACGAGCAGTACTTC,CASSLTRGLAYEQYF
TRBJ1-4,few,TRBD1,15,TRBV5-4,TGTGCCAGCAGCATCCCCGACAGGGGTGATGAAAAACTGTTTTTT,CASSIPDRGDEKLFF
TRBJ2-5,NA,NA,19,TRBV7-9,TGTGCCAGCAGCGCTCGAACAGGGTTTAGCGGGGACAGCCAAGAGACCCAGTACTTC,CASSARTGFSGDSQETQYF
TRBJ2-5,NA,NA,14,TRBV9,TGTGCCAGCAGCCCCGAAGGAGCCGCGGAGACCCAGTACTTC,CASSPEGAAETQYF